This paragraph covers one T cell receptor beta chain sequence. Its target is unknown. The data derive from a study of T cells after yellow fever vaccination. Whole-study context: Those fractions that held only low numbers of cells were prepared using the SMART-Seq v4 Ultra Low Input RNA kit. Study observations and caveats: A secondary response was less intense yet reached its peak sooner, at day 5 versus 15.

Using its own MiXCR run on the 5' RACE reads, TCRdb lists one record per CDR3 protein. The data contain some 670,000 distinct CDR3 sequences, approximately 13% of them singletons. Germline assignment: CDR1 SQVTM and CDR2 ANQGSEA. The CDR3 extends over 13 amino acids. The J segment lost 4 bases and the V segment lost 4 bases, leaving 5 bases of the junction unmatched. This sequence was found in a man aged 25 to 40 who received the YFV17D yellow fever vaccine. The sample here was PBMCs, taken on the day of the yellow fever booster vaccination. The chain is built from TRBV29-1 and TRBJ2-7; 9 bases are a match to TRBD2. The CDR3 nucleotides read TGCAGCGTTGCTGAACTAGCGGGTTACGAGCAGTACTTC. It codes for CSVAELAGYEQYF.